A selection of T cell receptor beta chains follows, all from one sample in a study of shared clonotypes between healthy human individuals. Assay: immunoSEQ multiplex PCR; the TCRdb copy retains only in-frame clones and omits some. Here the sample spans over a million clones, more than 95% being singletons. Sequences were obtained from naive CD4+ T cells sorted from blood. These receptors came from a man aged 25 to 40 in good health. Both conserved end residues are part of each CDR3. Each record gives: clone size, D gene, J gene, V gene, CDR3 protein, CDR3 DNA. D genes are given only for firm matches. For some rows the clone size is stated as once, few or many, or as a class when expanded; others skip it.

. . TRBJ1-5 TRBV28 CAGSGGGNQPQHF TGTGCCGGCTCGGGTGGGGGCAATCAGCCCCAGCATTTT
. . TRBJ1-5 TRBV23-1 CASPSPRGRDQPQHF TGCGCCAGCCCCTCCCCACGGGGGCGCGATCAGCCCCAGCATTTT
once TRBD1 TRBJ2-3 TRBV19 CASSTWTGEVDTQYF TGTGCCAGTAGTACGTGGACAGGGGAGGTAGATACGCAGTATTTT
. . TRBJ1-1 TRBV5-4 CASSLEANTEAFF TGTGCCAGCAGCTTGGAGGCGAACACTGAAGCTTTCTTT
. . TRBJ2-5 TRBV14 CASSQDFGAGSLQETQYF TGTGCCAGCAGCCAAGATTTTGGCGCCGGGAGTTTGCAAGAGACCCAGTACTTC
. . TRBJ2-7 TRBV7-9 CASSPLGDGNEQYF TGTGCCAGCAGTCCCTTAGGGGATGGTAACGAGCAGTACTTC
. TRBD2 TRBJ2-3 TRBV2 CASTRRTSGRGDTQYF TGTGCCAGCACACGAAGGACTAGCGGGAGGGGGGATACGCAGTATTTT
once TRBD1 TRBJ1-2 TRBV9 CASSVRQGEYGYTF TGTGCCAGCAGCGTTAGACAGGGGGAGTATGGCTACACCTTC
. . TRBJ2-2 TRBV7-9 CASSLSSTGELFF TGTGCCAGCAGCCTCTCGTCCACCGGGGAGCTGTTTTTT
. . TRBJ2-1 TRBV6-5 CASSYERGFYNEQFF TGTGCCAGCAGTTACGAAAGGGGATTCTACAATGAGCAGTTCTTC
. TRBD2 TRBJ2-4 TRBV5-8 CASSPPGGAKNIQYF TGTGCCAGCAGCCCCCCGGGAGGGGCCAAAAACATTCAGTACTTC
. TRBD2 TRBJ2-5 TRBV5-5 CASSFNSGIETQYF TGTGCCAGCAGCTTCAATAGCGGGATAGAGACCCAGTACTTC
. TRBD1 TRBJ2-7 TRBV9 CASSWDRGDEQYF TGTGCCAGCAGCTGGGACAGGGGGGACGAGCAGTACTTC
. . TRBJ1-2 TRBV30 CAWSGRGGERGNYGYTF TGTGCCTGGAGTGGACGGGGAGGCGAGAGAGGAAACTATGGCTACACCTTC
. . TRBJ2-5 TRBV7-2 CASSRSSETQYF TGTGCCAGCAGCCGGAGTTCAGAGACCCAGTACTTC
once . TRBJ2-5 TRBV5-5 CASSPEYRGGGQETQYF TGTGCCAGCAGCCCGGAGTATCGTGGAGGAGGGCAAGAGACCCAGTACTTC
. . TRBJ2-1 TRBV29-1 CSVERSVYNEQFF TGCAGCGTTGAGAGGAGCGTTTACAATGAGCAGTTCTTC
. . TRBJ1-5 TRBV6-6 CASRPVEHQPQHF TGTGCCAGCAGGCCCGTGGAGCATCAGCCCCAGCATTTT
. TRBD1 TRBJ2-2 TRBV5-1 CASRTVPGTGFTGELFF TGCGCCAGCAGAACCGTTCCCGGGACAGGGTTCACCGGGGAGCTGTTTTTT
. TRBD2 TRBJ2-1 TRBV7-9 CASSLAGLAGGPPGNEQFF TGTGCCAGCAGCTTAGCGGGACTAGCGGGAGGGCCTCCTGGGAATGAGCAGTTCTTC
. . TRBJ2-7 TRBV21-1 CASSKSWSGPYEQYF TGTGCCAGCAGCAAATCTTGGTCAGGCCCCTACGAGCAGTACTTC
. . TRBJ2-1 TRBV30 CASSRGRNEQFF TGTGCCTCCTCGAGAGGGCGGAATGAGCAGTTCTTC
. TRBD2 TRBJ2-3 TRBV7-6 CASSLGAGTKPDTQYF TGTGCCAGCAGCTTAGGGGCCGGGACTAAACCAGATACGCAGTATTTT
. TRBD1 TRBJ2-7 TRBV10-1 CASARDRDFYEQYF TGCGCCAGCGCCCGGGACAGGGACTTCTACGAGCAGTACTTC
. . TRBJ2-3 TRBV6-4 CASSVTGQDTDTQYF TGTGCCAGCAGTGTAACGGGTCAGGATACAGATACGCAGTATTTT
. . TRBJ2-3 TRBV2 CASSESPIATDTQYF TGTGCCAGCAGTGAGTCCCCGATAGCCACAGATACGCAGTATTTT
. . TRBJ2-5 TRBV5-4 CASSPRDSSETQYF TGTGCCAGCAGCCCCCGGGACTCTTCAGAGACCCAGTACTTC
. . TRBJ2-7 TRBV4-1 CASSHIDRLGYEQYF TGCGCCAGCAGCCATATAGACCGTTTGGGCTACGAGCAGTACTTC
. . TRBJ2-7 TRBV5-6 CASSNWHVREQYF TGTGCCAGCAGTAACTGGCACGTAAGGGAGCAGTACTTC
. . TRBJ2-1 TRBV5-1 CASSVSTYNEQFF TGCGCCAGCAGTGTGAGTACCTACAATGAGCAGTTCTTC
once TRBD1 TRBJ1-5 TRBV23-1 CASSLFGTGFQPQHF TGCGCCAGCAGTCTCTTCGGGACAGGGTTTCAGCCCCAGCATTTT
. TRBD2 TRBJ2-5 TRBV29-1 CSVEATSETQYF TGCAGCGTTGAGGCGACTAGCGAGACCCAGTACTTC
. . TRBJ2-7 TRBV20-1 CSANSGNEQYF TGCAGTGCCAATTCGGGGAACGAGCAGTACTTC
. . TRBJ1-1 TRBV7-2 CASSLVYRSLEAFF TGTGCCAGCAGCTTAGTATACAGGAGCCTTGAAGCTTTCTTT
once . TRBJ1-4 TRBV30 CACPTGVLSEKLFF TGTGCCTGCCCGACGGGGGTATTAAGTGAAAAACTGTTTTTT
once TRBD1 TRBJ2-7 TRBV10-3 CAISVQGPNYEQYF TGTGCCATCAGTGTACAGGGGCCCAACTACGAGCAGTACTTC
. . TRBJ2-1 TRBV18 CASSYNEGPQFF TGTGCCAGCTCGTACAACGAGGGCCCACAGTTCTTC
few TRBD2 TRBJ2-7 TRBV18 CASSPRLAGEDQQYF TGTGCCAGCTCACCACGCCTAGCGGGAGAAGACCAGCAGTACTTC
. . TRBJ1-5 TRBV10-3 CAIRGVGVHQPQHF TGTGCCATCAGGGGAGTTGGGGTGCACCAGCCCCAGCATTTT
once TRBD2 TRBJ2-1 TRBV9 CASSAASGSSYNEQFF TGTGCCAGCAGCGCCGCTAGCGGGAGCTCCTACAATGAGCAGTTCTTC
once . TRBJ1-5 TRBV19 CASSMGRGDQPQHF TGTGCCAGTAGTATGGGGAGGGGGGATCAGCCCCAGCATTTT
. TRBD1 TRBJ2-7 TRBV10-3 CAARRGQGDYEQYF TGTGCCGCCCGCCGTGGACAGGGAGACTACGAGCAGTACTTC
. . TRBJ2-7 TRBV9 CASSSRDSGAAEQYF TGTGCCAGCAGTTCCCGGGACAGCGGGGCCGCCGAGCAGTACTTC
. TRBD1 TRBJ1-5 TRBV25-1 CASRGTGDNQPQHF TGTGCCAGCAGAGGGACAGGGGACAATCAGCCCCAGCATTTT
. TRBD1 TRBJ1-2 TRBV19 CASSARTGETRLGYTF TGTGCCAGTAGTGCGAGGACAGGGGAAACGAGGTTGGGCTACACCTTC
once . TRBJ1-1 TRBV28 CASGRWRGVTEAFF TGTGCCAGCGGCCGGTGGAGAGGGGTGACTGAAGCTTTCTTT
. . TRBJ2-5 TRBV18 CASSPLPLGSSQETQYF TGTGCCAGCTCACCACTCCCTCTAGGGAGTTCACAAGAGACCCAGTACTTC